This paragraph reports one TCR beta chain. Its antigen is unknown. This sample was included in a study of OX40 agonist ivuxolimab in advanced cancers. Across the study: The mean age was approximately 56 years, ranging from roughly 23 to 80, with more than 70% of participants male. Prior checkpoint blockade (anti-PD-1, anti-PD-L1 or anti-CTLA-4) was permitted; about 40% had it.

Whole-study findings and limits: By week 6 at 0.1 to 3.0 mg/kg, blood CD4+ and CD8+ T cells had expanded clonally.

Generated by immunoSEQ multiplex PCR, the TCRdb table keeps only in-frame clones and is missing some. In the table there are 50,000 to 60,000 clones, around 90% of which are singletons. The starting material was CD4+ or CD8+ T cells sorted from blood, obtained in a trial of the OX40 agonist ivuxolimab. The sequence was obtained from an adult with an advanced solid tumor such as melanoma, head and neck, liver or kidney cancer.

The CDR3 sequence is CASSTQGDRYSNQPQHF. The CDR3 DNA reads TGTGCCAGCAGCACTCAGGGGGACAGATATAGCAATCAGCCCCAGCATTTT. The chain joins TRBV5-4 to TRBJ1-5; 7 nucleotides align to TRBD1. The length of the CDR3 is 17 residues. The germline CDR1 and CDR2 sequences are SGHNT and YYREEE (reference sequence). Trimming took 4 bases from V and 0 from J; bases not matched to a gene: 10.